The clone carrying this T cell receptor (beta chain) was detected a few times. The antigen is not known. These data originate in a study of identical twins. The CDR3 is 13 residues long. Trimming pared 3 bases from V and 6 bases from J, leaving 12 bases between. Germline V gene data show CDR1 as MNHEY and CDR2 as SMNVEV (reference sequence). TCRdb redid the calling of the 5' RACE reads with MiXCR, one entry per CDR3 protein. The table includes 1,800,000 or so distinct CDR3 sequences, less than 35% detected once. Findings and limits, study-wide: Insertion counts were lower in abundant cord blood beta clonotypes, a trend that memory repertoires did not show.

V gene TRBV27 combines with J gene TRBJ2-7, with no clear D. The sample taken for sequencing was cord blood. This clonotype originated in a newborn girl in good health. CDR3 nucleotides: TGTGCCAGCAGTTTTGGGCTAGTCGGCGAGCAGTACTTC. Translated: CASSFGLVGEQYF.